The T cell receptor (beta chain) under discussion was sequenced for a study of cytomegalovirus exposure and HLA in healthy donors. Overall study context: There were roughly 80 million unique TCRs (from HLA-typed donors) in an early data release. Points from the study as a whole: Previously analyzed data showed that most TCR beta V segments were productive at a frequency of about 87% or about 30%. Researchers reported in a later analysis that a missense DCLRE1C variant was tied to TCR beta V- and J-gene trimming.

This clone was seen more than once but under ten times. No antigen is known for it. The PCR made use of 60 Vbeta and 13 Jbeta primers. The assay was immunoSEQ multiplex PCR, and TCRdb's table has in-frame clones only and misses some. The sample shows 210,000 or so clones, over 70% of them seen only once. The CDR3 extends over 13 amino acids. The germline gives CDR1 KGHSH, CDR2 LQKENI. With 0 bases removed from V and 4 bases from J, the gap between germline ends came to 6 bases. The clonotype originates from a woman in her sixties in good health and CMV-seropositive. Material for sequencing was PBMCs. V and J are TRBV18 and TRBJ2-5; weak D call: TRBD1 (6 bases). The DNA for the CDR3 is TGTGCCAGCTCACCACCACAGGGAGAGACCCAGTACTTC. This gives the protein CASSPPQGETQYF.